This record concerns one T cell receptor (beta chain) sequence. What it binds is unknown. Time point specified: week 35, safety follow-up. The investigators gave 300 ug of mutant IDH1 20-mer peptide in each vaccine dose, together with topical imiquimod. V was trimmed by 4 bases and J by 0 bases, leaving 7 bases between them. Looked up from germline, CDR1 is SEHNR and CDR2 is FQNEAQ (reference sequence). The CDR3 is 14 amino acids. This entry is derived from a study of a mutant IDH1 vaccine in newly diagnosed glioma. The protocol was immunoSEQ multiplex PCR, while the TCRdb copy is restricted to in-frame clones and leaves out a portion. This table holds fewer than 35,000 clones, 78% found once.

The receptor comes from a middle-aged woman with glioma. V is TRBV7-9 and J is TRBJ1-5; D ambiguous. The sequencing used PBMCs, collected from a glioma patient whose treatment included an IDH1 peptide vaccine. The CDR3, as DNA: TGTGCCAGCAGCTCAGACCTTAGCAATCAGCCCCAGCATTTT. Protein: CASSSDLSNQPQHF.